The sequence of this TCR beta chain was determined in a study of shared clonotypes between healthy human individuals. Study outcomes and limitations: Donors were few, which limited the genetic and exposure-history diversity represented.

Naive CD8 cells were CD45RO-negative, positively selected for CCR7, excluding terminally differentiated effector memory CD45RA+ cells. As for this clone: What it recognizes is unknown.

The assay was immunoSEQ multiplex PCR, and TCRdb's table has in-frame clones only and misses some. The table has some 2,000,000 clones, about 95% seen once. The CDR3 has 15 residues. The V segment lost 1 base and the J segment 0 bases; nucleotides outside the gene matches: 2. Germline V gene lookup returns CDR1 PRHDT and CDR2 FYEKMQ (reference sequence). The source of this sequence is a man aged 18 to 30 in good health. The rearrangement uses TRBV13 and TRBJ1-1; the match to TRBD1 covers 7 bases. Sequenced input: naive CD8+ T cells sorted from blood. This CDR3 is CASSLVGQMNTEAFF. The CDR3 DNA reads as TGTGCCAGCAGCTTAGTGGGACAGATGAACACTGAAGCTTTCTTT. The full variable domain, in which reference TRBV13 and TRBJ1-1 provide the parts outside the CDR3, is AAGVIQSPRHLIKEKRETATLKCYPIPRHDTVYWYQQGPGQDPQFLISFYEKMQSDKGSIPDRFSAQQFSDYHSELNMSSLELGDSALYFCASSLVGQMNTEAFFGQGTRLTVV.